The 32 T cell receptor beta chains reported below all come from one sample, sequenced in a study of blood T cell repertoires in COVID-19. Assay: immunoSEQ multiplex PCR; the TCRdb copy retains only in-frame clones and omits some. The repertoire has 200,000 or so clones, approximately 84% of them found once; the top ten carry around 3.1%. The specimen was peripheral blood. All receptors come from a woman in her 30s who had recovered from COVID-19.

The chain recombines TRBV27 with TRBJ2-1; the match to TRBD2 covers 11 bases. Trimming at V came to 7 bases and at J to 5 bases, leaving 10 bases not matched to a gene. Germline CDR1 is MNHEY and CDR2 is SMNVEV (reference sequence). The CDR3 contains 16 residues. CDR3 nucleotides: TGTGCCAGCACTTCGTTAGGGACTAGCGGAAACAATGAGCAGTTCTTC. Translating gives CASTSLGTSGNNEQFF.

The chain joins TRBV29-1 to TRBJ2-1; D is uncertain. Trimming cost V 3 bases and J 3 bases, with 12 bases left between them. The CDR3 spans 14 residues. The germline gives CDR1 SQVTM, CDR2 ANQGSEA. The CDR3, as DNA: TGCAGCGTTGACTTAATGGCAGACTACAATGAGCAGTTCTTC. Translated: CSVDLMADYNEQFF.

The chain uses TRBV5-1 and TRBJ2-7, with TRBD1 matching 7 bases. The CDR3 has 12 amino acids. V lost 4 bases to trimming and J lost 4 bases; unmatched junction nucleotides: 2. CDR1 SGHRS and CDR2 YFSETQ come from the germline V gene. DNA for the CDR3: TGCGCCAGCAGCGAGGACAGGTACGAGCAGTACTTC. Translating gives CASSEDRYEQYF. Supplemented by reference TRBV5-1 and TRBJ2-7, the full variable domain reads KAGVTQTPRYLIKTRGQQVTLSCSPISGHRSVSWYQQTPGQGLQFLFEYFSETQRNKGNFPGRFSGRQFSNSRSEMNVSTLELGDSALYLCASSEDRYEQYFGPGTRLTVT.

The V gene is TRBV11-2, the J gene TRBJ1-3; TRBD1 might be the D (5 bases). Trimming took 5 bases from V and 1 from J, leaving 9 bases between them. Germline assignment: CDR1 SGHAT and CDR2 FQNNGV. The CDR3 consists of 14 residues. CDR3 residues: CASSQGTSGNTIYF. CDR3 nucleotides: TGTGCCAGCAGCCAGGGTACGTCTGGAAACACCATATATTTT. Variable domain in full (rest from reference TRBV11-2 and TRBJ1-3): EAGVAQSPRYKIIEKRQSVAFWCNPISGHATLYWYQQILGQGPKLLIQFQNNGVVDDSQLPKDRFSAERLKGVDSTLKIQPAKLEDSAVYLCASSQGTSGNTIYFGEGSWLTVV.

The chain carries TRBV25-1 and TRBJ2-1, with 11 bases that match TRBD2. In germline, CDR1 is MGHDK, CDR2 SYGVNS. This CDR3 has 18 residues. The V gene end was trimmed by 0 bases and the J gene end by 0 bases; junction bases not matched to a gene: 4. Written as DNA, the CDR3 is TGTGCCAGCAGTGAATATATAGCGGGAGGGAGCTCCTACAATGAGCAGTTCTTC. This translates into CASSEYIAGGSSYNEQFF. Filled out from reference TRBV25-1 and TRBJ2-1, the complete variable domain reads EADIYQTPRYLVIGTGKKITLECSQTMGHDKMYWYQQDPGMELHLIHYSYGVNSTEKGDLSSESTVSRIRTEHFPLTLESARPSHTSQYLCASSEYIAGGSSYNEQFFGPGTRLTVL.

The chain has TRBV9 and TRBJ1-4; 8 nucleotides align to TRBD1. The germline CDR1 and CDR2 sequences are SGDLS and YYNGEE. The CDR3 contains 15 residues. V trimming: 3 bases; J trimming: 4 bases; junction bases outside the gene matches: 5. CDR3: CASSEGQAFNEKLFF. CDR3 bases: TGTGCCAGCAGCGAGGGACAGGCGTTTAATGAAAAACTGTTTTTT.

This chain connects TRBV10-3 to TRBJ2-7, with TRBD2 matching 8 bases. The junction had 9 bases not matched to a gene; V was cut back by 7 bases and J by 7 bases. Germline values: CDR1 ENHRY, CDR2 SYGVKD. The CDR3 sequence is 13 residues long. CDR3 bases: TGTGCCATCACGACTAGCGCCTCAGGGGAGCAGTACTTC. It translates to CAITTSASGEQYF.

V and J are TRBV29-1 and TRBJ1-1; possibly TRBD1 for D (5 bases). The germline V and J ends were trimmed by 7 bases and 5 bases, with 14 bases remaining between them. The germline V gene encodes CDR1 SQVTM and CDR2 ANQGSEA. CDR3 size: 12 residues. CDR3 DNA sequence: TGCAGCGGTCAGGGAGGAGGGACTGAAGCTTTCTTT. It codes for CSGQGGGTEAFF.

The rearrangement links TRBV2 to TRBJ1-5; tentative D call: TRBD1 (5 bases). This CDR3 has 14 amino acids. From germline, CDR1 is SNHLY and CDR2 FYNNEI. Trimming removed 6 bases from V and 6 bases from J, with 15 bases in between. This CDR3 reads CASSSQGIGQPQHF. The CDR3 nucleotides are TGTGCCAGCAGCTCTCAGGGAATCGGTCAGCCCCAGCATTTT.

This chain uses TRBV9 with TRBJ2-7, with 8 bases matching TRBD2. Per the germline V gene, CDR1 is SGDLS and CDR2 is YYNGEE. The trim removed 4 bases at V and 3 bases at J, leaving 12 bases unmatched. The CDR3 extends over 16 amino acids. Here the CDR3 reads CASSPTGLAGIYEQYF. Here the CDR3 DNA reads TGTGCCAGCAGCCCTACCGGTCTAGCGGGTATCTACGAGCAGTACTTC. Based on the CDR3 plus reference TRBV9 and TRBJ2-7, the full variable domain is DSGVTQTPKHLITATGQRVTLRCSPRSGDLSVYWYQQSLDQGLQFLIQYYNGEERAKGNILERFSAQQFPDLHSELNLSSLELGDSALYFCASSPTGLAGIYEQYFGPGTRLTVT.

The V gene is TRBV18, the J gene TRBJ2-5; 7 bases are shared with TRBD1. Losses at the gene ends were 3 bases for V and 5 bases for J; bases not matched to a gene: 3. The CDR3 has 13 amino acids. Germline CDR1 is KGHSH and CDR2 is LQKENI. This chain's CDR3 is CASSPDRAETQYF. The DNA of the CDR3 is TGTGCCAGCTCACCCGACAGGGCTGAGACCCAGTACTTC. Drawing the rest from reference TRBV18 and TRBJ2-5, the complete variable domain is NAGVMQNPRHLVRRRGQEARLRCSPMKGHSHVYWYRQLPEEGLKFMVYLQKENIIDESGMPKERFSAEFPKEGPSILRIQQVVRGDSAAYFCASSPDRAETQYFGPGTRLLVL.

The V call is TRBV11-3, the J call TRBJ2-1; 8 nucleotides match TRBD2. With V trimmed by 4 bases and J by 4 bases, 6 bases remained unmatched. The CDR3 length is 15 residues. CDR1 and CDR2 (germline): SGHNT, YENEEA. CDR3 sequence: CASSSGSGAYNEQFF. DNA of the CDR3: TGTGCCAGCAGCTCGGGTAGCGGGGCTTACAATGAGCAGTTCTTC.

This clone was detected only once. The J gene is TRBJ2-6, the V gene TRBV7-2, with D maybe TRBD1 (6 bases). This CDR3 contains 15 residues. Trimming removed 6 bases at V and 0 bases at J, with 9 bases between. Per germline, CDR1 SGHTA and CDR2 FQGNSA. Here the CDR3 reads CASRSRGSGANVLTF. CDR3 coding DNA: TGTGCCAGCAGGTCCAGGGGCTCTGGGGCCAACGTCCTGACTTTC.

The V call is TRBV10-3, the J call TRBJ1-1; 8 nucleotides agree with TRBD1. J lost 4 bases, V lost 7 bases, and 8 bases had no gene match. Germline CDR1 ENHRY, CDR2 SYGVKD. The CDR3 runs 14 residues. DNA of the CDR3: TGTGCCATCACCGTAGGACAGGGCGGCACTGAAGCTTTCTTT. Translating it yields CAITVGQGGTEAFF.

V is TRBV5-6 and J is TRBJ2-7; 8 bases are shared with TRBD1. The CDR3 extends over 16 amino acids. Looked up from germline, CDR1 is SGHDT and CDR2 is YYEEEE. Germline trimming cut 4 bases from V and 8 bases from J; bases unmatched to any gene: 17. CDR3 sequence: CASSRDQTGDREKQYF. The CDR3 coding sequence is TGTGCCAGCAGCCGCGACCAGACAGGGGATAGGGAAAAGCAGTACTTC.

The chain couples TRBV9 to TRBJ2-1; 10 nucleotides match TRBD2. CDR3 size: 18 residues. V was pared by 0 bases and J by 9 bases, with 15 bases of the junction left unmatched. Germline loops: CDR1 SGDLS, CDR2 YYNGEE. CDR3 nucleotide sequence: TGTGCCAGCAGCGTAGACCCCTTCTTCCCGGGACTAGCGCTTGAGCAGTTCTTC. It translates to CASSVDPFFPGLALEQFF.

The DNA of the CDR3 is TGTGCCACCAGCAGAGATAGGGGGATACAGCCCCAGCATTTT. Encoded protein: CATSRDRGIQPQHF. V and J are TRBV15 and TRBJ1-5; D is possibly TRBD1 (6 bases). V was clipped by 0 bases and J by 7 bases, with 10 bases between them. CDR3 length: 14 amino acids. In germline, CDR1 is LNHNV, CDR2 YYDKDF (reference sequence). Together with reference TRBV15 and TRBJ1-5, the CDR3 gives the full variable domain: DAMVIQNPRYQVTQFGKPVTLSCSQTLNHNVMYWYQQKSSQAPKLLFHYYDKDFNNEADTPDNFQSRRPNTSFCFLDIRSPGLGDTAMYLCATSRDRGIQPQHFGDGTRLSIL.

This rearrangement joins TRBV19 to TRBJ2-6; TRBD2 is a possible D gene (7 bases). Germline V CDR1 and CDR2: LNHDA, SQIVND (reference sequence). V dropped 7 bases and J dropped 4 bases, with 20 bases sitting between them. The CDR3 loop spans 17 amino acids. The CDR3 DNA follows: TGTGCCAGTACTCCTCATCAGGGGAGGGACGGGGCCAACGTCCTGACTTTC. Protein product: CASTPHQGRDGANVLTF.

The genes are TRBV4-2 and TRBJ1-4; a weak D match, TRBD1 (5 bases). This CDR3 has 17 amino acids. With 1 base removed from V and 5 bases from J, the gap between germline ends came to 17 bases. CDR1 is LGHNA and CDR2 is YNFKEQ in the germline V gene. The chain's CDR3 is CASSQVGGGDANEKLFF. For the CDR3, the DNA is TGTGCCAGCAGCCAAGTGGGGGGAGGGGATGCAAATGAAAAACTGTTTTTT.

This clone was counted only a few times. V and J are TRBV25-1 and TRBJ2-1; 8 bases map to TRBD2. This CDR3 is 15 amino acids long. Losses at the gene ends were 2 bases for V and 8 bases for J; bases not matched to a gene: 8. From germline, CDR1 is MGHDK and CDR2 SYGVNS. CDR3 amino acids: CASSEASGSGDEQFF. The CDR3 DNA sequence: TGTGCCAGCAGTGAAGCAAGCGGGAGTGGCGATGAGCAGTTCTTC.

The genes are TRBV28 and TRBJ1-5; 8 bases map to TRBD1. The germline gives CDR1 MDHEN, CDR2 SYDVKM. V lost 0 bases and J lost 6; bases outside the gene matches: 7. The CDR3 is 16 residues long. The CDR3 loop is CASSLWSVRGRQPQHF. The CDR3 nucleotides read TGTGCCAGCAGTTTATGGTCCGTCAGGGGGCGTCAGCCCCAGCATTTT.

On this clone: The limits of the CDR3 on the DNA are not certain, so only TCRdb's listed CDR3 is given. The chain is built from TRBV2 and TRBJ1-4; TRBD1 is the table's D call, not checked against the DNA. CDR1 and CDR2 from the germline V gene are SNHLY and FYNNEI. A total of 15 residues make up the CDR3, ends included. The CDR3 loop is CASSDPGQGMKNCFF.

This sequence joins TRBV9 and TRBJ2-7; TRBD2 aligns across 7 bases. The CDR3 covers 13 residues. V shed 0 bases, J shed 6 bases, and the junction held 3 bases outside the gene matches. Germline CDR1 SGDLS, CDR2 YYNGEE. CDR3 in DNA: TGTGCCAGCAGCGTAGGGGAGGGCCGCGAGCAGTACTTC. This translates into CASSVGEGREQYF.

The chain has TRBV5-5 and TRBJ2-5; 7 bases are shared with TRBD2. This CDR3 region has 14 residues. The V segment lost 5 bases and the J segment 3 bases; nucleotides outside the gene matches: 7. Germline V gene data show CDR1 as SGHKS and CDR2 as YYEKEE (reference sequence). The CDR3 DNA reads TGTGCCAGCAGTACCCTAGCGGTGAAAGAGACCCAGTACTTC. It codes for CASSTLAVKETQYF.

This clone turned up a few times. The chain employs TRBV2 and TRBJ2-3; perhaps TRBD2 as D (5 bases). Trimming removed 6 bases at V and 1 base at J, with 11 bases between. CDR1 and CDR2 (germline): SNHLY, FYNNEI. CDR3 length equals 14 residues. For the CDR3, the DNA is TGTGCCAGCAGGGTCACTAGGGGCACAGATACGCAGTATTTT. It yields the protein CASRVTRGTDTQYF.

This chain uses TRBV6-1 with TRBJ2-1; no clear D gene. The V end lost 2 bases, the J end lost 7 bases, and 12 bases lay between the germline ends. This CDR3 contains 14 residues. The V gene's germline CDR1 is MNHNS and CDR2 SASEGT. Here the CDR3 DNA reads TGTGCCAGCAGTGAATCCCGGAGCACAAATGAGCAGTTCTTC. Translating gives CASSESRSTNEQFF.

CDR3 sequence: CASSVGTSADTQYF. The CDR3 DNA reads as TGCGCCAGCAGCGTAGGGACTTCGGCAGATACGCAGTATTTT. The rearrangement joins TRBV5-1 to TRBJ2-3; D may be TRBD2 (6 bases). V lost 4 bases, J lost 4 bases, and 13 bases lay in between. The CDR3 is 14 residues long. Per germline, CDR1 SGHRS and CDR2 YFSETQ.

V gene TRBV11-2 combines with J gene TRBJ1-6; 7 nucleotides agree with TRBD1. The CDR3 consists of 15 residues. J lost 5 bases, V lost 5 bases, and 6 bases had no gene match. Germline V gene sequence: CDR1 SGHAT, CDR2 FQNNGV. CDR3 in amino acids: CASSHRDRNNSPLHF. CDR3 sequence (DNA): TGTGCCAGCAGCCACCGGGACAGAAATAATTCACCCCTCCACTTT.

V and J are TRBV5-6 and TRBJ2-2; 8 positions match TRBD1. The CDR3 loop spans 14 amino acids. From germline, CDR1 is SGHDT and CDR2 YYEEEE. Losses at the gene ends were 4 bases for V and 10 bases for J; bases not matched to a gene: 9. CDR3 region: CASSTGQGSVELFF. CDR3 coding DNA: TGTGCCAGCAGCACTGGACAGGGAAGTGTGGAGCTGTTTTTT.

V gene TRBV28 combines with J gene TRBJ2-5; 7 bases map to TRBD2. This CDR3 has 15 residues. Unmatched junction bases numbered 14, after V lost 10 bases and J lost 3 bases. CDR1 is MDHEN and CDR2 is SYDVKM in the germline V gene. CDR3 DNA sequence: TGTGCCACCACTGGCCCTACTAGCGATAAAGAGACCCAGTACTTC. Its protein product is CATTGPTSDKETQYF.

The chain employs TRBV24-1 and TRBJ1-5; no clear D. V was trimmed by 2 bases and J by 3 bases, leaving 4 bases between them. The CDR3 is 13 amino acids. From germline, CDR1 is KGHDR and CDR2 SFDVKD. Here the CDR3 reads CATSDYNNQPQHF. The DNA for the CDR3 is TGTGCCACCAGTGATTACAACAATCAGCCCCAGCATTTT.

CDR3 bases: TGTGCCAGCCTGCGTGGTCCTGAAGCTTTCTTT. It yields the protein CASLRGPEAFF. The chain employs TRBV12-3 or TRBV12-4 and TRBJ1-1; the D is unclear. V was pared by 8 bases and J by 6 bases, with 10 bases between. The CDR3 has 11 residues.